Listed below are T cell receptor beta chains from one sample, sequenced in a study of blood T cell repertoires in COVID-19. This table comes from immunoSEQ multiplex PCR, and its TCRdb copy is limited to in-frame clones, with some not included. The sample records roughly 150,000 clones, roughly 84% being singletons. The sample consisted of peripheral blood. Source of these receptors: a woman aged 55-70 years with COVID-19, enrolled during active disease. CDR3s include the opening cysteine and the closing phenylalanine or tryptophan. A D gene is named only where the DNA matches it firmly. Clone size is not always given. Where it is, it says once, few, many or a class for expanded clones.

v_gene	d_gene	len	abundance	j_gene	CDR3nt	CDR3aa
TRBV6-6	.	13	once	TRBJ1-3	TGTGCCAGCAGCGAAGGGGCTGGAAACACCATATATTTT	CASSEGAGNTIYF
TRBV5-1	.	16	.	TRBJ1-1	TGCGCCAGCAGCCCAACCGCGCGGACAGTTGACACTGAAGCTTTCTTT	CASSPTARTVDTEAFF
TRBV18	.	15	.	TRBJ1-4	TGTGCCAGCTCACCCCCCAGCGGGGGCCATGAAAAACTGTTTTTT	CASSPPSGGHEKLFF
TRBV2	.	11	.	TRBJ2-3	TGTGCCAGCAGTTCTACAGATACGCAGTATTTT	CASSSTDTQYF
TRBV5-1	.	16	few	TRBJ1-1	TGCGCCAGCAGCTTGCCTGGGCAACCGGCGAACACTGAAGCTTTCTTT	CASSLPGQPANTEAFF
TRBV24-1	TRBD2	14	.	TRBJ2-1	TGTGCCACCAGTGCAGCGGGAGGGGTCGATGAGCAGTTCTTC	CATSAAGGVDEQFF
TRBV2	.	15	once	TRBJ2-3	TGTGCCAGCAGAAACGACCAGCGTAACACAGATACGCAGTATTTT	CASRNDQRNTDTQYF
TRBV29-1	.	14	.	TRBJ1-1	TGCAGCGTTGAAGATTCCAGGGGGAACACTGAAGCTTTCTTT	CSVEDSRGNTEAFF
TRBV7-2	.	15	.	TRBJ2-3	TGTGCCAGCAGCCCCGTGGGGGCTCGCACAGATACGCAGTATTTT	CASSPVGARTDTQYF
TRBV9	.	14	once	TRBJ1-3	TGTGCCAGCAGCGGGGGCAACTCTGGAAACACCATATATTTT	CASSGGNSGNTIYF
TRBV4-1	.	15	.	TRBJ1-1	TGCGCCAGCAGCCAAGATCCGGGAGTGAACACTGAAGCTTTCTTT	CASSQDPGVNTEAFF
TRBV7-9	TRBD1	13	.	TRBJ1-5	TGTGCCAGCAGCCGAGACAGGGCGCAGCCCCAGCATTTT	CASSRDRAQPQHF
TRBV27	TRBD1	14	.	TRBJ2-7	TGTGCCAGCAGGGGGACAGTCTCTATTTACGAGCAGTACTTC	CASRGTVSIYEQYF
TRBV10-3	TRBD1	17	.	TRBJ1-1	TGTGCCATCAGTGGCGGGGGGACAGGGGGCCTGGACACTGAAGCTTTCTTT	CAISGGGTGGLDTEAFF
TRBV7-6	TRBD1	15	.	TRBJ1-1	TGTGCCAGCAGCTTATCGGGGACAGGGAACACTGAAGCTTTCTTT	CASSLSGTGNTEAFF
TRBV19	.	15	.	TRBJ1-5	TGTGCCAGTAGTATTGGGCAGGGCAACGGGCAGCCCCAGCATTTT	CASSIGQGNGQPQHF
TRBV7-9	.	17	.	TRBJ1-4	TGTGCCAGCAGCGTACCCTACGGGCACAGGGCTGCCGAAAAACTGTTTTTT	CASSVPYGHRAAEKLFF
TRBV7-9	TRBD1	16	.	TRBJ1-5	TGTGCCAGCAGCCTATGGACAGGGAATAGCAATCAGCCCCAGCATTTT	CASSLWTGNSNQPQHF
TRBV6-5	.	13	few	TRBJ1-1	TGTGCCAGCGGGGCCCTCAGGTACACTGAAGCTTTCTTT	CASGALRYTEAFF
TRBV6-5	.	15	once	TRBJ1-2	TGTGCCAGCAGTTACTATACGGGGTCTCGGTATGGCTACACCTTC	CASSYYTGSRYGYTF
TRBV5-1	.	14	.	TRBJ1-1	TGCGCCAGCAGGCTAGATGCCCAGAACACTGAAGCTTTCTTT	CASRLDAQNTEAFF
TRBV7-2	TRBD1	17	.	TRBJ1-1	TGTGCCAGCAGCTCCCAACCGACAGGGGCGGGGGACACTGAAGCTTTCTTT	CASSSQPTGAGDTEAFF
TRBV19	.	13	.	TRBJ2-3	TGTGCCAGTAGTATAGGACTAGCAGATACGCAGTATTTT	CASSIGLADTQYF
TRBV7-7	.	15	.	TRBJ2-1	TGTGCTAGCAGCTTAGGTACAGAGTCCTACAATGAGCAGTTCTTC	CASSLGTESYNEQFF
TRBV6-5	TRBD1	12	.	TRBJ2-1	TGTGCCAGCAGACAGGGGGCTGGGGAGCAGTTCTTC	CASRQGAGEQFF
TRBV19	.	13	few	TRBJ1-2	TGTGCCAGTAGCGCGGGACTCAAGGACGGCTACACCTTC	CASSAGLKDGYTF
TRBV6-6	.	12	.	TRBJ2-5	TGTGCCAGCAAGGGAGGCATCGAGACCCAGTACTTC	CASKGGIETQYF
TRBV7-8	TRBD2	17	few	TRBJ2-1	TGTGCCAGCAGCGCCGACTATTCGACTAGCCTTGTAAATGAGCAGTTCTTC	CASSADYSTSLVNEQFF
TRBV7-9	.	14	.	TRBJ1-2	TGTGCCAGCACTCTTCTCACCCGGGGGTATGGCTACACCTTC	CASTLLTRGYGYTF
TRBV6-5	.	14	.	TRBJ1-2	TGTGCCAGCACCCAAGGGGGGGTGGTCTATGGCTACACCTTC	CASTQGGVVYGYTF
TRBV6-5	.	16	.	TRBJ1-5	TGTGCCAGCAGTTACTCAGGGGGAGTGAGCAATCAGCCCCAGCATTTT	CASSYSGGVSNQPQHF
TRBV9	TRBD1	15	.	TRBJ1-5	TGTGCCAGCAGCCTGACAGGGGGGCTCAATCAGCCCCAGCATTTT	CASSLTGGLNQPQHF
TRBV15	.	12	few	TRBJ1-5	TGTGCCACCAGTCGTAGCAATCAGCCCCAGCATTTT	CATSRSNQPQHF
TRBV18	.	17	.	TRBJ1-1	TGTGCCAGCTCACCACCCTTGCACCCCGAAGGGGTCACTGAAGCTTTCTTT	CASSPPLHPEGVTEAFF
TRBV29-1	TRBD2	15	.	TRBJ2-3	TGCAGCGTCCTGGGCGGGGGGCCATCCACAGATACGCAGTATTTT	CSVLGGGPSTDTQYF
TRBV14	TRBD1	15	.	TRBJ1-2	TGTGCCAGCAGCCCTCGCCTGACAGGGAGCTATGGCTACACCTTC	CASSPRLTGSYGYTF
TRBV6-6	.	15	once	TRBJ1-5	TGTGCCAGCAGTTACTCGACTTTGGTTTTACAGCCCCAGCATTTT	CASSYSTLVLQPQHF
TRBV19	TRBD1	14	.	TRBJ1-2	TGTGCCAGTAGTCTTTACAGGGGGAAGGATGGCTACACCTTC	CASSLYRGKDGYTF
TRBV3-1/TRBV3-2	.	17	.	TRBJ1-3	TGTGCCAGCAGCCCGGGGCATCACAGGGTCTCTGGAAACACCATATATTTT	CASSPGHHRVSGNTIYF
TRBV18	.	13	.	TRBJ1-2	TGTGCCAGCTCACCCCAGGGTAACTATGGCTACACCTTC	CASSPQGNYGYTF
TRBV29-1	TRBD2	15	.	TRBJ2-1	TGCAGCGTTGAAGGAGGTCTAGCGGTCTACAATGAGCAGTTCTTC	CSVEGGLAVYNEQFF
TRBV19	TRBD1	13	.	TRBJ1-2	TGTGCCAGTAGACTGACAGGGAACTATGGCTACACCTTC	CASRLTGNYGYTF
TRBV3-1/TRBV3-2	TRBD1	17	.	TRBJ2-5	TGTGCCAGCAGGGCAACCGGACAGGGATACTTAAAAGAGACCCAGTACTTC	CASRATGQGYLKETQYF
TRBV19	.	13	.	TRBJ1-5	TGTGCCAGTAGTATCGGAGGAAATCAGCCCCAGCATTTT	CASSIGGNQPQHF
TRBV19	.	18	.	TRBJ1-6	TGTGCCAGTAGTAGAGTGGGGACTTTTGGCTCCTATAATTCACCCCTCCACTTT	CASSRVGTFGSYNSPLHF
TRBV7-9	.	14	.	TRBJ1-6	TGTGCCAGCAGCCCAGGACGGACAAATTCACCCCTCCACTTT	CASSPGRTNSPLHF
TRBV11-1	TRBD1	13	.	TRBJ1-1	TGTGCCAGCAGCCTCCAGGGGGCGTCTGAAGCTTTCTTT	CASSLQGASEAFF
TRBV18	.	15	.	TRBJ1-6	TGTGCCAGCTCACGGCCAGGCGATGTTTTGTCACCCCTCCACTTT	CASSRPGDVLSPLHF
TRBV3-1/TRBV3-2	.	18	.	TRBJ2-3	TGTGCCAGCAGCCAAGAAGTTCCAGGCGCCTTTATTGCAGATACGCAGTATTTT	CASSQEVPGAFIADTQYF
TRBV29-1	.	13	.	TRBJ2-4	TGCAGCGTTGAGGAAGGGGGGGCCAACATTCAGTACTTC	CSVEEGGANIQYF
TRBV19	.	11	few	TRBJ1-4	TGTGCCAGTAGTGGGGACTCTAAACTGTTTTTT	CASSGDSKLFF